This T cell receptor (beta chain) was sequenced for a study of vaccination effects on CD4 cells after COVID-19. The CDR3 is 17 residues long. Looked up from germline, CDR1 is MDHEN and CDR2 is SYDVKM. V lost 10 bases and J lost 0; bases outside the gene matches: 13. Repertoires were generated with immunoSEQ multiplex PCR, while TCRdb's copy carries only in-frame clones and drops some. The table has about 48,000 clones, 67% seen once. For this clone: The antigen is unknown.

Following culture for around 10 days, CD4+ T cells were isolated. Findings and limits, study-wide: The study found marked clonal contraction of infection- and vaccine-induced clones late after vaccination.

This clonotype originated in a human donor who received a COVID-19 vaccine. This sample comprised CD4+ T cells from PBMCs cultured without peptide, obtained before COVID-19 vaccination. The chain employs TRBV28 and TRBJ2-2, with 8 bases matching TRBD1. CDR3 in DNA: TGTGCCACCGCGCCTATATGGGACAGGTCGAACACCGGGGAGCTGTTTTTT. Protein: CATAPIWDRSNTGELFF. The entire variable domain, with the rest obtained from reference TRBV28 and TRBJ2-2, is as follows: DVKVTQSSRYLVKRTGEKVFLECVQDMDHENMFWYRQDPGLGLRLIYFSYDVKMKEKGDIPEGYSVSREKKERFSLILESASTNQTSMYLCATAPIWDRSNTGELFFGEGSRLTVL.